This T cell receptor (beta chain) was captured in a study of human T cells and chemical hapten exposure. TCRdb recomputed calls from the RACE reads with MiXCR, one row per CDR3 protein. This table holds around 130,000 distinct CDR3 sequences, around 11% found once. Germline values: CDR1 SNHLY, CDR2 FYNNEI. The CDR3 consists of 12 residues. V lost 7 bases and J 7 bases, leaving 13 bases between the germline ends. Note on this clonotype: As yet, its antigen is unknown.

The time point is: patch test 3, about 24 weeks after DPC sensitization. Treatment reported: therapeutic diphenylcyclopropenone sensitization with weekly scalp DPC. Alopecia patients deemed DPC-suitable, aged 18 to 70, excluding pregnancy. Study conclusions and caveats: Donors in the study had alopecia, meaning their immune response may differ from healthy people's.

The chain recombines TRBV2 with TRBJ1-1; D ambiguous. The sequence was obtained from a woman aged 45-59 years with alopecia areata. Some clones in this sample may be carry-over from other donors' samples. Source: whole blood, taken in connection with sensitization to the hapten diphenylcyclopropenone (DPC). The CDR3 DNA reads TGTGCCAGCACATATAGGCAAGTTGAAGCTTTCTTT. Protein sequence: CASTYRQVEAFF.